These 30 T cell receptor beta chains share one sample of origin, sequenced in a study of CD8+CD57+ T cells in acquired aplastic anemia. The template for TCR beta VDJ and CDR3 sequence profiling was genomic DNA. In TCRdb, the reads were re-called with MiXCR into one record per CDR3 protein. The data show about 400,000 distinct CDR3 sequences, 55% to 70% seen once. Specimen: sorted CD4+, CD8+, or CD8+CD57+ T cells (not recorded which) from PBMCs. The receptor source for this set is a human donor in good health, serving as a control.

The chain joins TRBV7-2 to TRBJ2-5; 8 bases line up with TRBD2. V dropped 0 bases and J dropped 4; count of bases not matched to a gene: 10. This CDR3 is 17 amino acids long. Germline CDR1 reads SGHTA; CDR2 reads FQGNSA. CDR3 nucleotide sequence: TGTGCCAGCAGCTTAGCAGTGGGGCGGGGGGCTGGAGAGACCCAGTACTTC. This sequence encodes CASSLAVGRGAGETQYF. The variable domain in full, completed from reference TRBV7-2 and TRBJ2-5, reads GAGVSQSPSNKVTEKGKDVELRCDPISGHTALYWYRQSLGQGLEFLIYFQGNSAPDKSGLPSDRFSAERTGGSVSTLTIQRTQQEDSAVYLCASSLAVGRGAGETQYFGPGTRLLVL.

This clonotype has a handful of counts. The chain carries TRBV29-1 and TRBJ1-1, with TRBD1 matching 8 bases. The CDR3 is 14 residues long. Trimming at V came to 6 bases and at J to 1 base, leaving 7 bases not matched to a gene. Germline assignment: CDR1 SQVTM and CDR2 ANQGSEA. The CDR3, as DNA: TGCAGCGTGTTTTCAGGACAGGGGAACACTGAAGCTTTCTTT. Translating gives CSVFSGQGNTEAFF.

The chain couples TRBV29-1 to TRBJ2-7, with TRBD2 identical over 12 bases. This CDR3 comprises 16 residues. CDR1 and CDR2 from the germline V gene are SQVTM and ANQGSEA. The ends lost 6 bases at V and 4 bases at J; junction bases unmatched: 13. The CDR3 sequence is CSVAPRLAGVAYEQYF. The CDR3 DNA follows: TGCAGCGTGGCACCTAGACTAGCGGGAGTCGCGTACGAGCAGTACTTC.

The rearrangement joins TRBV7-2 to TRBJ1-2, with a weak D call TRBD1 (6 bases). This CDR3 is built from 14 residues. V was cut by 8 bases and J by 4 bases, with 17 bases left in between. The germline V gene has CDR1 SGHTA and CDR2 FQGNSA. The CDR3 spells CASGSGTHTYGYTF. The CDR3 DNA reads TGTGCCAGCGGCTCCGGGACACACACCTATGGCTACACCTTC.

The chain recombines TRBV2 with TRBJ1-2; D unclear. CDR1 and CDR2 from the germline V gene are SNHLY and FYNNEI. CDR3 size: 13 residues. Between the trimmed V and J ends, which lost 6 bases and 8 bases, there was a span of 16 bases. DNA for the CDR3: TGTGCCAGCAGGGGTCAAGAGGCGCAAGGCTACACCTTC. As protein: CASRGQEAQGYTF. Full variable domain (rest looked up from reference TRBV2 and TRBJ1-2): EPEVTQTPSHQVTQMGQEVILRCVPISNHLYFYWYRQILGQKVEFLVSFYNNEISEKSEIFDDQFSVERPDGSNFTLKIRSTKLEDSAMYFCASRGQEAQGYTFGSGTRLTVV.

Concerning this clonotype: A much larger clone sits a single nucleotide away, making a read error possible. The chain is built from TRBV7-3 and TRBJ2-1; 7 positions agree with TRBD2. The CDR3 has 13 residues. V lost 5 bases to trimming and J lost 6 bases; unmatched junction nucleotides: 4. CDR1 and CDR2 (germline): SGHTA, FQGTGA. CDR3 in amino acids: CASSRRTSNEQFF. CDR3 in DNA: TGTGCCAGCAGCAGACGGACTAGCAATGAGCAGTTCTTC.

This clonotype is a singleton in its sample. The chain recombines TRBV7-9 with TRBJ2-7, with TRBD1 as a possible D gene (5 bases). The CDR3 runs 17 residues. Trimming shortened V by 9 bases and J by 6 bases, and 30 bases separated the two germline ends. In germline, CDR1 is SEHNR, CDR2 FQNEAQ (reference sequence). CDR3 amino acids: CASSRRLGAGTQVEQYF. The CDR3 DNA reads TGTGCCAGTAGCCGCAGATTAGGGGCAGGAACGCAAGTCGAGCAGTACTTC. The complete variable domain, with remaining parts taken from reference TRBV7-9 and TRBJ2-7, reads DTGVSQNPRHKITKRGQNVTFRCDPISEHNRLYWYRQTLGQGPEFLTYFQNEAQLEKSRLLSDRFSAERPKGSFSTLEIQRTEQGDSAMYLCASSRRLGAGTQVEQYFGPGTRLTVT.

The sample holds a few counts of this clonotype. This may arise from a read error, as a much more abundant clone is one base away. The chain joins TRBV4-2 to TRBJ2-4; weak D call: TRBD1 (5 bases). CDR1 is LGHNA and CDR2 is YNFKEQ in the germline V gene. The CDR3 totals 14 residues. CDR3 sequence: CASSQGRVQDIRYF. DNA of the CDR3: TGTGCCAGCAGCCAAGGTCGCGTGCAGGACATTCGGTACTTC.

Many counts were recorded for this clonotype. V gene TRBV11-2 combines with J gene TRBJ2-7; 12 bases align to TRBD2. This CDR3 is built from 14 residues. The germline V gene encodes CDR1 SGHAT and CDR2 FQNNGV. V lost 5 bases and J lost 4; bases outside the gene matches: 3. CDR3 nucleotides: TGTGCCAGCAGCGCCGGGACTAGCGGGTACGAGCAGTACTTC. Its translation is CASSAGTSGYEQYF.

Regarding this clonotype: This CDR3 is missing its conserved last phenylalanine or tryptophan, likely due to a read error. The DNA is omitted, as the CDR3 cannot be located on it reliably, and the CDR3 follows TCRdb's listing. The CDR3: CASVKVYEQSFGP. The chain couples TRBV7-8 to TRBJ1-6. Germline CDR1 reads SGHVS; CDR2 reads FQNEAQ. The CDR3 is made up of 13 amino acids, end residues included.

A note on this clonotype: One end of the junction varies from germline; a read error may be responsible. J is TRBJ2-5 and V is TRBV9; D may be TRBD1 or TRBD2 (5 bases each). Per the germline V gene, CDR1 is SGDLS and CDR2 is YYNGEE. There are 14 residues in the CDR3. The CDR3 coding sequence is TGTGCCAGCAGCTTCCTTCGGGGCATGGAGACCCACTACTTC. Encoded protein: CASSFLRGMETHYF.

The CDR3 sequence: CSATSGGRGEQFF. For the CDR3, the DNA is TGCAGTGCTACTAGCGGGGGGCGGGGTGAGCAGTTCTTC. V usage is TRBV20-1 and J usage is TRBJ2-1; TRBD2 matches at 11 bases. This CDR3 is built from 13 residues. The germline CDR1 and CDR2 sequences are DFQATT and SNEGSKA (reference sequence). Trimming removed 4 bases from V and 9 bases from J; junction bases left unmatched: 5.

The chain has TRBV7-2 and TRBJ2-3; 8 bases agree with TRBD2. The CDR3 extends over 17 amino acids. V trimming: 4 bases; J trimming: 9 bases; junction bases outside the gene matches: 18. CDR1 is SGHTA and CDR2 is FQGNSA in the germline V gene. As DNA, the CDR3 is TGTGCCAGCAGCTCTACCGGGGGGGCGGCTTTCTTCGGGACGCAGTATTTT. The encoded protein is CASSSTGGAAFFGTQYF.

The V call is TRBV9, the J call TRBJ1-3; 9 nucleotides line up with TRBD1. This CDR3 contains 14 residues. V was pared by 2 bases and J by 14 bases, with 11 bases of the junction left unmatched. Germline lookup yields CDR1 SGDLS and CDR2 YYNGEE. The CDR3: CASSVDRGGETLYF. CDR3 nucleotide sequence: TGTGCCAGCAGCGTGGACAGGGGTGGAGAAACTTTATATTTT.

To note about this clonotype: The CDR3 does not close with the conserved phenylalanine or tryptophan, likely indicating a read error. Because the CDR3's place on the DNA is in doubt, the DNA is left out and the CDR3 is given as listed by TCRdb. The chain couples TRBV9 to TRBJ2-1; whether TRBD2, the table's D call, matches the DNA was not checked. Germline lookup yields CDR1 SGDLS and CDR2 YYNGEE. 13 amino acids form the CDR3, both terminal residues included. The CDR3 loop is CASSVEAGRDKEI.

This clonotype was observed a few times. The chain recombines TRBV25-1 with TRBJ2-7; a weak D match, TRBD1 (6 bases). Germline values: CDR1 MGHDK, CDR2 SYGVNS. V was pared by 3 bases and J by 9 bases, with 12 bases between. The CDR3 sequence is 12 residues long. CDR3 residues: CASSDGTLWQYF. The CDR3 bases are TGTGCCAGCAGTGACGGGACACTTTGGCAGTACTTC.

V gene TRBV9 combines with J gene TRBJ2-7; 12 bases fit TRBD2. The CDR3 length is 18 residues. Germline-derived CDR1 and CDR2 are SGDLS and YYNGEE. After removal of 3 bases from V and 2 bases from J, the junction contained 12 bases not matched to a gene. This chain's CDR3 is CASSDKVTSGGYAYEQYF. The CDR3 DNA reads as TGTGCCAGCAGCGATAAGGTAACTAGCGGGGGGTATGCCTACGAGCAGTACTTC.

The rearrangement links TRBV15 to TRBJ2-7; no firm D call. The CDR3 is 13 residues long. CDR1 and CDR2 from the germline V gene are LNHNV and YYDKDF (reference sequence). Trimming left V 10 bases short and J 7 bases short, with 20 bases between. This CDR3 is CASNLYTQDEQYF. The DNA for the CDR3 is TGTGCCAGCAACCTCTATACTCAGGATGAGCAGTACTTC.

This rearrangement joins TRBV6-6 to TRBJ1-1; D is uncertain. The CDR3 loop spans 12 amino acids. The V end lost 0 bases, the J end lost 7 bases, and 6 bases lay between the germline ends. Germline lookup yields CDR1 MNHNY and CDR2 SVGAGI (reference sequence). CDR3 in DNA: TGTGCCAGCAGTTACTCGGAAAGTGAAGCTTTCTTT. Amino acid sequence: CASSYSESEAFF.

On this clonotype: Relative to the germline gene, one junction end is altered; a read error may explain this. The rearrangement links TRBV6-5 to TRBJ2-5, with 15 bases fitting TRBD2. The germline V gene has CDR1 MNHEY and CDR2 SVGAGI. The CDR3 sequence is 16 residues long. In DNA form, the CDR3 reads TGTGCCAGCAGTTACGGACTAGCGGGGGGGCACGAGACCCAGTACTTT. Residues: CASSYGLAGGHETQYF.

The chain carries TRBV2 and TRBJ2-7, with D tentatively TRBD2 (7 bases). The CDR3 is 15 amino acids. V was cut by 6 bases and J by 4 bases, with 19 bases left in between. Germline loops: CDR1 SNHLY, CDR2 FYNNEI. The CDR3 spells CASSVRGGGTYEQYF. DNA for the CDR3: TGTGCCAGCAGCGTGCGAGGGGGGGGGACTTACGAGCAGTACTTC.

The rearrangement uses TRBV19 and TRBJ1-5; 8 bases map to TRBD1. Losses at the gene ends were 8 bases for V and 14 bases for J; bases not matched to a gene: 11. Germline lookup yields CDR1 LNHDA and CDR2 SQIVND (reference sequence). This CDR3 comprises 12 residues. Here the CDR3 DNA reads TGTGCCAGTGGTACAGGGGGTCAGTACGAGCATTTT. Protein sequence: CASGTGGQYEHF.

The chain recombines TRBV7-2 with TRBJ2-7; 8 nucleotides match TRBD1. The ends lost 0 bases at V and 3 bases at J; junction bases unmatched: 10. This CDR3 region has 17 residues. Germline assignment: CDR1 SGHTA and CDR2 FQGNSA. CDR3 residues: CASSLAPRGLTYYEQYF. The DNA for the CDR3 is TGTGCCAGCAGCTTAGCCCCCAGGGGGCTTACGTACTACGAGCAGTACTTC.

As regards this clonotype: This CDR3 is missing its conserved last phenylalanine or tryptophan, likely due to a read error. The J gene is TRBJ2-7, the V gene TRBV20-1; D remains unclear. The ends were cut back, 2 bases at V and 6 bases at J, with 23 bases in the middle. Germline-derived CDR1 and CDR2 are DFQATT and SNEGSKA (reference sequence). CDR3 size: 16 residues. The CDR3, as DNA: TGCAGTGCTAGATCGTCGGGCAGTCTAAGGACGAGCGAGCAGTACCTC. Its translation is CSARSSGSLRTSEQYL.

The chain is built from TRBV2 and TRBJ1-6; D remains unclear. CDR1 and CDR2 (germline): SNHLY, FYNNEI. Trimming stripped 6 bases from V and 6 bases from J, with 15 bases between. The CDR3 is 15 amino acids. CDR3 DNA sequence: TGTGCCAGCAGCCAAGAGCGGGCGGCTAATTCACCCCTCCACTTT. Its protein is CASSQERAANSPLHF.

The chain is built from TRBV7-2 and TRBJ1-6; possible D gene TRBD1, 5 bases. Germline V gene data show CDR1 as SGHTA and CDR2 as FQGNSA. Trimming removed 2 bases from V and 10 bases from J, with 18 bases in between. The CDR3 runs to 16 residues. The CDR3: CASSLTVAGEVSPLHF. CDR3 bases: TGTGCCAGCAGCTTAACTGTGGCGGGGGAAGTATCACCCCTCCACTTT.

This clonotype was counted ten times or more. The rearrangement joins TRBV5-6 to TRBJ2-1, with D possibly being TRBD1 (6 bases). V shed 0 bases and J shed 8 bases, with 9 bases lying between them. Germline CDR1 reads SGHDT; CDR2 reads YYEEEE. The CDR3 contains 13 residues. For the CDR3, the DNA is TGTGCCAGCAGCTTGGTTTCAGGGGATGAGCAGTTCTTC. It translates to CASSLVSGDEQFF.

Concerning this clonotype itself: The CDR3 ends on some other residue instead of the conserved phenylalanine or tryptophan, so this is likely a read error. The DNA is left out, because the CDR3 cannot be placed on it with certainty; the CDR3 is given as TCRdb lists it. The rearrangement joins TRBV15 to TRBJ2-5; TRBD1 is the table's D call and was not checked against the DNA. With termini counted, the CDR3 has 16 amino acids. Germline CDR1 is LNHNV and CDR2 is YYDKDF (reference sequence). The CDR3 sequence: CATSRDTRDSPLHLGN.

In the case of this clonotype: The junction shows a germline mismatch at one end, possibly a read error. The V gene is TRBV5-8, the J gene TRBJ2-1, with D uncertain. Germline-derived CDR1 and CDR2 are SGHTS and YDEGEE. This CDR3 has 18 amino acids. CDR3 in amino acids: CATSRRLVGLGSYNEQFF. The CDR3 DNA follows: TGTGCCACCAGCAGGCGTCTAGTCGGGTTAGGCTCCTACAATGAGCAGTTCTTC.

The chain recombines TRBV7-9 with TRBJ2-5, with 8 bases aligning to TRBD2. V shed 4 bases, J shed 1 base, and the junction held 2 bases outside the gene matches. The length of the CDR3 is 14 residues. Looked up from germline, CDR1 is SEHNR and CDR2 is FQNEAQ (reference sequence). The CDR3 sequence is CASSYSGAQETQYF. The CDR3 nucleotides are TGTGCCAGCAGCTATAGCGGGGCCCAAGAGACCCAGTACTTC.